The clone carrying this TCR beta chain occurred once. Sequencing was performed with immunoSEQ multiplex PCR; in TCRdb, only in-frame clones are kept and a portion is missing. The data show about 79,000 clones, with more than 90% seen just once and around 0.37% held by the top ten. This specimen belongs to a study of technical replicates of blood from a handful of donors. The CDR3 contains 16 residues. Trimming took off 3 bases at V and 3 bases at J, with 14 bases between the two ends. Germline V gene sequence: CDR1 LNHNV, CDR2 YYDKDF (reference sequence). The source material was T cells isolated from PBMCs. The source of this sequence is a human donor in good health. Some clones in this sample may be carry-over from other donors' samples. The chain joins TRBV15 to TRBJ1-4; no clear D. The CDR3 reads CATSSVSGIPNEKLFF. The CDR3 bases are TGTGCCACCAGCAGTGTCTCGGGGATCCCTAATGAAAAACTGTTTTTT.